Below, 28 T cell receptor beta chains from the same sample are listed, as sequenced in a study of CD4 and CD8 cells across lung adenocarcinoma regions. TCRdb redid the calling of the PCR reads with MiXCR, one entry per CDR3 protein. Of 4,000 to 4,500 distinct CDR3 sequences in the sample, 60% to 75% were seen once. Sequenced: CD4+ T cells from the center of a lung tumor. These receptors were obtained from a male donor with lung adenocarcinoma. The CD4 and CD8 labels of this study may be unreliable.

This clonotype was seen only a few times. CDR3 bases: TGTGCCAGCAGTGAACGAGGAGATATGAACACTGAAGCTTTCTTT. It specifies CASSERGDMNTEAFF. The V call is TRBV6-1, the J call TRBJ1-1; D not resolved. V lost 2 bases and J lost 0, with 10 bases in between. CDR1 is MNHNS and CDR2 is SASEGT in the germline V gene. This CDR3 comprises 15 residues.

The genes are TRBV7-2 and TRBJ2-1, with 9 bases aligning to TRBD1. CDR1 is SGHTA, CDR2 FQGNSA, per germline. Trimming at V came to 3 bases and at J to 10 bases, leaving 10 bases not matched to a gene. The CDR3 is made up of 15 amino acids. CDR3 in DNA: TGTGCCAGCAGCTTGTCCGGGACAGGGCCGGTCGAGCAGTTCTTC. It codes for CASSLSGTGPVEQFF.

Turning to this clonotype: A junction end diverges from the germline sequence, so it may reflect a read error. The chain carries TRBV25-1 and TRBJ2-5, with TRBD2 matching over 10 bases. Germline V gene sequence: CDR1 MGHDK, CDR2 SYGVNS. There are 13 residues in the CDR3. The CDR3 nucleotides read TGTGCCAGCAGTACTAGCGGGATCCATACGCAGTTTTTT. Protein: CASSTSGIHTQFF.

This sequence joins TRBV6-1 and TRBJ2-5; 9 nucleotides match TRBD1. The DNA end favors TRBJ2-7, so the J call may be wrong. Germline CDR1 is MNHNS and CDR2 is SASEGT. There are 14 residues in the CDR3. In DNA form, the CDR3 reads TGTGCCAGCAGTACCCGGACAGGGGCCTACGAGCAGTACTTC. Encoded protein: CASSTRTGAYEQYF.

The chain has TRBV12-3 or TRBV12-4 and TRBJ2-3, with unresolved D. The ends were cut back, 6 bases at V and 5 bases at J, with 12 bases in the middle. The CDR3 loop spans 13 amino acids. This CDR3 is CASRTQHGDTQYF. The CDR3 region has the DNA TGTGCCAGCAGGACTCAACATGGAGATACGCAGTATTTT.

J is TRBJ2-1 and V is TRBV12-3 or TRBV12-4; possibly TRBD1 or TRBD2 for D (6 bases each). The V end lost 3 bases, the J end lost 4 bases, and 13 bases lay between the germline ends. The CDR3 contains 15 residues. CDR3 in DNA: TGTGCCAGCAGTTTTGGACTAAGGGGGTACAATGAGCAGTTCTTC. Protein: CASSFGLRGYNEQFF.

The chain recombines TRBV10-3 with TRBJ1-2, with D possibly TRBD1 on 5 matching bases. CDR1 ENHRY and CDR2 SYGVKD come from the germline V gene. The CDR3 spans 12 residues. The CDR3 loop is CVLQGPSGGYTF. CDR3 bases: TGTGTCCTCCAGGGACCCTCTGGTGGCTACACCTTC.

The chain employs TRBV12-3 or TRBV12-4 and TRBJ2-7; 8 bases line up with TRBD1. The assigned J gene may be wrong: the sequence end matches TRBJ2-5 better. The CDR3 consists of 14 residues. The CDR3 region has the DNA TGTGCCAGCAGTCCCCCCCGGGACAGGTTGACCCAGTACTTC. Amino acids: CASSPPRDRLTQYF.

This clonotype occurred a few times. A junction boundary mismatches the germline segment, possibly from a read error. Here the CDR3 reads CASSFATGRGTDTQYF. The CDR3 DNA reads as TGTGCTAGCAGCTTCGCGACAGGGCGAGGGACAGATACGCAGTATTTT. V gene TRBV7-7 combines with J gene TRBJ2-3, with TRBD1 matching 7 bases. The CDR3 contains 16 residues. CDR1 is SSHAT and CDR2 is FNYEAQ in the germline V gene (reference sequence).

By share, this clonotype ranks as medium-sized. V gene TRBV6-5 combines with J gene TRBJ2-7; TRBD2 agrees at 9 bases. The junction had 6 bases not matched to a gene; V was cut back by 6 bases and J by 3 bases. The CDR3 length is 14 residues. Looked up from germline, CDR1 is MNHEY and CDR2 is SVGAGI. CDR3 nucleotides: TGTGCCAGCAGATTAGCGGGAGAACGCTACGAGCAGTACTTC. This gives the protein CASRLAGERYEQYF.

The chain joins TRBV7-2 to TRBJ2-4; D is possibly TRBD1 or TRBD2 (5 bases each). Germline CDR1 and CDR2: SGHTA and FQGNSA. V was pared by 4 bases and J by 7 bases, with 11 bases between. The CDR3 is 13 amino acids. CDR3: CASSYGTWNIQYF. CDR3 coding DNA: TGTGCCAGCAGCTACGGGACGTGGAACATTCAGTACTTC.

On this clonotype: Mismatch with germline at one junction end may stem from a read error. The genes are TRBV6-1 and TRBJ2-3; D call uncertain. There are 14 residues in the CDR3. CDR1 is MNHNS and CDR2 is SASEGT in the germline V gene. The CDR3 DNA is TGTGCCAGCAGGGGTCTGGCCGGCCCAGATACGCAGTATTTC. It specifies CASRGLAGPDTQYF.

The chain uses TRBV6-5 and TRBJ1-1; D call uncertain. Germline V gene lookup returns CDR1 MNHEY and CDR2 SVGAGI. Trimming pared 2 bases from V and 7 bases from J, leaving 14 bases between. CDR3 size: 14 residues. CDR3: CASSYTNTGSEAFF. CDR3 nucleotides: TGTGCCAGCAGTTACACCAACACGGGTAGTGAAGCTTTCTTT.

V gene TRBV6-1 combines with J gene TRBJ1-2; D not resolved. The V end was cut by 7 bases, the J end by 4 bases, with 13 bases between. The CDR3 has 13 residues. Germline CDR1 MNHNS, CDR2 SASEGT. CDR3 nucleotide sequence: TGTGCCAGCACCGCAATCGTAGGCTATGGCTACACCTTC. Translation: CASTAIVGYGYTF.

The chain has TRBV12-3 or TRBV12-4 and TRBJ2-1, with no clear D. V lost 4 bases and J 5 bases, leaving 9 bases between the germline ends. The CDR3 loop spans 13 amino acids. CDR3 bases: TGTGCCAGCAGTTGGACCCGGGACAATGAGCAGTTCTTC. It specifies CASSWTRDNEQFF.

Turning to this clonotype: Relative to the germline gene, one junction end is altered; a read error may explain this. The genes are TRBV6-1 and TRBJ2-1; no clear D gene. The CDR3 covers 10 residues. Germline CDR1 and CDR2: MNHNS and SASEGT. The DNA of the CDR3 is TGTGCCAGCAGTGAAGCGGTTCTAATCTTC. Translation gives CASSEAVLIF.

This clonotype is large (0.1 to 1%) by share. The chain couples TRBV6-5 to TRBJ1-1; tentatively, D is TRBD1 (5 bases). With 4 bases removed from V and 2 bases from J, the gap between germline ends came to 11 bases. The CDR3 contains 14 residues. Germline V CDR1 and CDR2: MNHEY, SVGAGI. CDR3 region: CASSLGGTNTEAFF. CDR3 coding DNA: TGTGCCAGCAGTTTGGGGGGGACTAACACTGAAGCTTTCTTT.

This clonotype occurred a few times. The chain recombines TRBV6-1 with TRBJ1-6; no reliable D call. The CDR3 loop spans 17 amino acids. Trimming removed 2 bases at V and 2 bases at J, with 13 bases between. CDR1 is MNHNS, CDR2 SASEGT, per germline. DNA of the CDR3: TGTGCCAGCAGTGAAAGGAACGGCCCGCCCTATAATTCACCCCTCCACTTT. It translates to CASSERNGPPYNSPLHF.

This clonotype was seen just once. The chain has TRBV10-2 and TRBJ2-1; 8 bases map to TRBD2. The CDR3 sequence is 12 residues long. CDR1 and CDR2 from the germline V gene are WSHSY and SAAADI. With 4 bases clipped from V and 9 bases from J, the junction kept 2 bases outside the gene matches. This CDR3 is CASSGTSFEQFF. The CDR3 DNA follows: TGCGCCAGCAGTGGGACTAGCTTTGAGCAGTTCTTC.

In this sample, this clonotype turned up a few times. The rearrangement uses TRBV7-2 and TRBJ2-1, with D tentatively TRBD1 or TRBD2 (5 bases each). Germline V CDR1 and CDR2: SGHTA, FQGNSA. The CDR3 runs to 16 residues. V was pared by 3 bases and J by 2 bases, with 14 bases between. The CDR3 DNA is TGTGCCAGCAGCTTCCACCGGGACCTAACCTACAATGAGCAGTTCTTC. It is translated as CASSFHRDLTYNEQFF.

The CDR3 protein is CASSPPLLGGRGDEQYF. The CDR3 coding sequence is TGTGCCAGCAGCCCCCCCCTTCTTGGCGGGAGGGGGGACGAGCAGTACTTC. The chain has TRBV6-1 and TRBJ2-7; TRBD2 agrees at 9 bases. Germline CDR1 is MNHNS and CDR2 is SASEGT. This CDR3 contains 17 residues. V gave up 6 bases and J gave up 5 bases; unmatched junction bases: 17.

The rearrangement joins TRBV11-2 to TRBJ2-1, with TRBD1 matching over 8 bases. With V trimmed by 3 bases and J by 8 bases, 3 bases remained unmatched. The CDR3 is made up of 13 amino acids. The germline V gene has CDR1 SGHAT and CDR2 FQNNGV. The chain's CDR3 is CASSLDRAHEQFF. The CDR3 coding sequence is TGTGCCAGCAGCTTGGACAGGGCCCATGAGCAGTTCTTC. Together with reference TRBV11-2 and TRBJ2-1, the CDR3 gives the full variable domain: EAGVAQSPRYKIIEKRQSVAFWCNPISGHATLYWYQQILGQGPKLLIQFQNNGVVDDSQLPKDRFSAERLKGVDSTLKIQPAKLEDSAVYLCASSLDRAHEQFFGPGTRLTVL.

The count of this clonotype is one. The rearrangement joins TRBV6-1 to TRBJ2-6; D possibly corresponds to TRBD1 (6 bases). CDR3 length equals 18 residues. V was clipped by 4 bases and J by 2 bases, with 18 bases between them. The V gene's germline CDR1 is MNHNS and CDR2 SASEGT. Here the CDR3 DNA reads TGTGCCAGCAGTGTTCTGTCAGGGGCCAGAGCTGGGGCCAACGTCCTGACTTTC. This codes for CASSVLSGARAGANVLTF.

V gene TRBV6-1 combines with J gene TRBJ2-5; 7 bases agree with TRBD2. The germline V gene has CDR1 MNHNS and CDR2 SASEGT. This CDR3 is 14 amino acids long. CDR3 residues: CAGSGEGGQDTQYF. DNA for the CDR3: TGTGCGGGCAGTGGGGAGGGTGGCCAAGATACGCAGTACTTC.

About this clonotype: A read error may account for a junction end that differs from germline. The V and J genes are TRBV27 and TRBJ2-1; the D gene is possibly TRBD2 (6 bases). This CDR3 is 13 amino acids long. Germline V gene data show CDR1 as MNHEY and CDR2 as SMNVEV (reference sequence). The CDR3 DNA sequence: TGTGCCAGCAGTTGGGGAGGCACCGGTGAGCTGTTCTTC. Protein product: CASSWGGTGELFF.

This clonotype was counted a few times. CDR3 in amino acids: CATAGQGNNEQFF. The DNA for the CDR3 is TGTGCCACCGCGGGACAGGGGAACAATGAGCAGTTCTTC. The rearrangement joins TRBV10-3 to TRBJ2-1; 10 bases are a match to TRBD1. The CDR3 runs 13 residues. V shed 10 bases, J shed 5 bases, and the junction held 5 bases outside the gene matches. Looked up from germline, CDR1 is ENHRY and CDR2 is SYGVKD.

This clonotype was counted between two and nine times. The chain links TRBV6-5 to TRBJ2-1, with 8 bases that match TRBD2. This CDR3 has 15 residues. V lost 2 bases to trimming and J lost 3 bases; unmatched junction nucleotides: 3. Per germline, CDR1 MNHEY and CDR2 SVGAGI. The CDR3: CASSYRLASYNEQFF. CDR3 coding DNA: TGTGCCAGCAGTTACCGACTAGCGAGCTACAATGAGCAGTTCTTC.

On this clonotype: Here the CDR3 omits its conserved ending phenylalanine or tryptophan, so a read error is the likely source. The limits of the CDR3 on the DNA are not certain, so only TCRdb's listed CDR3 is given. This sequence joins TRBV7-6 and TRBJ2-5; TRBD1 is the table's D call, not checked against the DNA. Inclusive of both ends, the CDR3 amounts to 15 amino acids. Germline V gene lookup returns CDR1 SGHVS and CDR2 FNYEAQ. CDR3 residues: CASSLGTEVPRDPVL.